A selection of T cell receptor beta chains follows, all from one sample in a study of identical twins. TCRdb re-called the 5' RACE reads with MiXCR, one entry per CDR3 protein. The sample includes fewer than 650,000 distinct CDR3 sequences, roughly 9.9% of them seen just once. These data were likewise used in another study, on yellow fever vaccine responses in identical twins.

Sequencing was carried out using PBMCs. These receptors all stem from a woman in her late teens or twenties in good health. Both conserved end residues are part of each CDR3.

V	J	CDR3
TRBV6-5	TRBJ2-7	CASSWLGPDYEQYF
TRBV6-5	TRBJ2-2	CASSYAGLAGGPQGELFF
TRBV12-3/TRBV12-4	TRBJ1-1	CASTISRGDTEAFF
TRBV15	TRBJ2-5	CATSREQGQKRETQYF
TRBV3-1	TRBJ1-1	CASSQDPATGNTEAFF
TRBV6-6	TRBJ2-3	CASSILTDTQYF
TRBV5-5	TRBJ2-5	CASSTISGQETQYF
TRBV7-2	TRBJ2-1	CASSFSGTSGSIEQFF
TRBV5-1	TRBJ1-6	CASSLVPRENSPLHF
TRBV29-1	TRBJ2-3	CSVEGATGGMADTQYF
TRBV5-1	TRBJ2-3	CASRQSGTSGRADTQYF
TRBV12-3/TRBV12-4	TRBJ2-1	CASSLVARGYADEQFF
TRBV18	TRBJ2-1	CASSPKAGGPSEQFF
TRBV7-8	TRBJ2-7	CASSLHREYQYF
TRBV6-5	TRBJ2-1	CASSYSRTVLYEQFF
TRBV20-1	TRBJ2-1	CSARDGGGRNEQFF
TRBV11-2	TRBJ2-2	CASSPTGGRPNTGELFF
TRBV5-4	TRBJ2-1	CASSPGRDNEQFF
TRBV4-1	TRBJ2-1	CASSQPGKQMGRDSYNEQFF
TRBV11-2	TRBJ2-5	CASSLRKAGGGGGETQYF
TRBV12-3/TRBV12-4	TRBJ1-2	CASSLVSRQYNYGYTF
TRBV10-3	TRBJ1-4	CAIRGQGTNEKLFF
TRBV30	TRBJ2-7	CAWSLRGKSYEQYF
TRBV5-1	TRBJ2-3	CASRLSDYIGDTQYF
TRBV7-9	TRBJ2-4	CASSPQGDKNIQYF
TRBV2	TRBJ1-5	CASSDRGQQPQHF
TRBV7-2	TRBJ2-5	CASSLAFAPERGSPGGDQYF
TRBV7-7	TRBJ2-7	CASSLSPDLGTHEQYF